Listed below are T cell receptor beta chains from one sample, sequenced in a study of blood T cell repertoires in COVID-19. TCRdb's table, derived via immunoSEQ multiplex PCR, lists solely in-frame clones and lacks some. The data contain over 200,000 clones, roughly four fifths of them seen just once; the ten biggest clones take up around 2%. The material sequenced was PBMCs or T cells enriched from blood (not recorded which). The receptors come from a man between 60 and 70 years old who had recovered from COVID-19. The CDR3 runs from the conserved cysteine through the conserved F or W. A D gene is named only where the DNA matches it firmly. Size tells how often a clone was seen (once, few, many) or the class of an expanded clone, and some rows leave it out.

J gene: TRBJ1-5; clone size: NA; V gene: TRBV6-5; D gene: NA; CDR3 DNA: TGTGCCAGCACCAGACAGATTAATCAGCCCCAGCATTTT; CDR3 protein: CASTRQINQPQHF
J gene: TRBJ2-7; clone size: NA; V gene: TRBV2; D gene: TRBD1; CDR3 DNA: TGTGCCAGCAGTAGGGACAGCTACGAGCAGTACTTC; CDR3 protein: CASSRDSYEQYF
J gene: TRBJ2-3; clone size: NA; V gene: TRBV7-8; D gene: TRBD1; CDR3 DNA: TGTGCCAGCAGCTCAGGGGGCGAGGGCACAGATACGCAGTATTTT; CDR3 protein: CASSSGGEGTDTQYF
J gene: TRBJ1-1; clone size: NA; V gene: TRBV11-2; D gene: TRBD1; CDR3 DNA: TGTGCCAGCAGGGAGGGACAGGGCTTTAGGACTGAAGCTTTCTTT; CDR3 protein: CASREGQGFRTEAFF
J gene: TRBJ1-1; clone size: NA; V gene: TRBV4-2; D gene: NA; CDR3 DNA: TGTGCCAGCAGCCAACTTCAGGAGGGAACTGAAGCTTTCTTT; CDR3 protein: CASSQLQEGTEAFF
J gene: TRBJ2-1; clone size: few; V gene: TRBV9; D gene: NA; CDR3 DNA: TGTGCCAGCAGCGTAGAGGAAGGAGGAGGTGAGCAGTTCTTC; CDR3 protein: CASSVEEGGGEQFF
J gene: TRBJ1-4; clone size: NA; V gene: TRBV23-1; D gene: NA; CDR3 DNA: TGCGCCAGCAGCCGGGATATTGGGGAAAAACTGTTTTTT; CDR3 protein: CASSRDIGEKLFF
J gene: TRBJ2-7; clone size: NA; V gene: TRBV11-1; D gene: NA; CDR3 DNA: TGTGCCAGCAGACCTCCGGGTCCGGCCTACGAGCAGTACTTC; CDR3 protein: CASRPPGPAYEQYF
J gene: TRBJ1-5; clone size: NA; V gene: TRBV10-2; D gene: TRBD1; CDR3 DNA: TGCGCCAGCAGCCGACAGGGAGCTGATGGCAATCAGCCCCAGCATTTT; CDR3 protein: CASSRQGADGNQPQHF
J gene: TRBJ2-5; clone size: NA; V gene: TRBV29-1; D gene: TRBD1; CDR3 DNA: TGCAGCGTCAACAGGGGGAACCAAGAGACCCAGTACTTC; CDR3 protein: CSVNRGNQETQYF
J gene: TRBJ1-2; clone size: NA; V gene: TRBV29-1; D gene: TRBD1; CDR3 DNA: TGCAGCGTTGATGCTCAGGGGGATAGTGGCTACACCTTC; CDR3 protein: CSVDAQGDSGYTF
J gene: TRBJ2-5; clone size: NA; V gene: TRBV6-5; D gene: TRBD2; CDR3 DNA: TGTGCCAGCACAGAGCTAGCGGGAGGACAAGAGACCCAGTACTTC; CDR3 protein: CASTELAGGQETQYF
J gene: TRBJ2-7; clone size: NA; V gene: TRBV20-1; D gene: TRBD1; CDR3 DNA: TGCAGTGCTAGTGCCGGGACAGGGCCCACCTACGAGCAGTACTTC; CDR3 protein: CSASAGTGPTYEQYF
J gene: TRBJ1-1; clone size: NA; V gene: TRBV29-1; D gene: NA; CDR3 DNA: TGCAGCGTTGGGGGTCTCCGGGGAGTGAACACTGAAGCTTTCTTT; CDR3 protein: CSVGGLRGVNTEAFF
J gene: TRBJ1-1; clone size: NA; V gene: TRBV5-5; D gene: NA; CDR3 DNA: TGTGCCAGCAGCCCGGGAGGGGGACAGAACACTGAAGCTTTCTTT; CDR3 protein: CASSPGGGQNTEAFF
J gene: TRBJ1-2; clone size: NA; V gene: TRBV18; D gene: TRBD1; CDR3 DNA: TGTGCCAGCTCACCCTCCGGGACAGGGCCCTATGGCTACACCTTC; CDR3 protein: CASSPSGTGPYGYTF
J gene: TRBJ1-1; clone size: NA; V gene: TRBV7-9; D gene: NA; CDR3 DNA: TGTGCCAGCAGCGTCGACAGGTCGAACACTGAAGCTTTCTTT; CDR3 protein: CASSVDRSNTEAFF